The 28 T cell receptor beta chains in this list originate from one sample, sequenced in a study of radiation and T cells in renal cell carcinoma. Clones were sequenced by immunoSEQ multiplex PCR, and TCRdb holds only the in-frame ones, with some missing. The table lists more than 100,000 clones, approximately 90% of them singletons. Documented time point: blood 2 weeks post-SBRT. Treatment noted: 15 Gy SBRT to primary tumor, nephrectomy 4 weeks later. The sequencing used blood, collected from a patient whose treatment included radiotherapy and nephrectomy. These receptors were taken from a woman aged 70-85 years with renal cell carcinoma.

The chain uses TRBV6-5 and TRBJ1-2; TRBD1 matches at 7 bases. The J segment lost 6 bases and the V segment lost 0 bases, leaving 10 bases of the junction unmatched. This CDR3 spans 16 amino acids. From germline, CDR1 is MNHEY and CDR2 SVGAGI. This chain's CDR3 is CASSYSFGPQGDGYTF. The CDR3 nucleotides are TGTGCCAGCAGTTACTCGTTCGGGCCCCAGGGGGATGGCTACACCTTC.

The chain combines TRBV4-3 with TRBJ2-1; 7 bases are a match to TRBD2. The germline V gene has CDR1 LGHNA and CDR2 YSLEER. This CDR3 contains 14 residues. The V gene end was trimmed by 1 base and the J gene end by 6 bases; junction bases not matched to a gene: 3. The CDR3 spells CASSQGLAANEQFF. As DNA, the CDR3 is TGCGCCAGCAGCCAAGGCCTAGCGGCCAATGAGCAGTTCTTC.

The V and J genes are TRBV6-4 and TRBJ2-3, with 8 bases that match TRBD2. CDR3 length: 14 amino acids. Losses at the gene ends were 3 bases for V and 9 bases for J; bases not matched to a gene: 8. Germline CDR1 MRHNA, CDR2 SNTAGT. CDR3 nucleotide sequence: TGTGCCAGCAGTGAGGGGCTAGCGGGCCCCACGCAGTATTTT. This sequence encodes CASSEGLAGPTQYF.

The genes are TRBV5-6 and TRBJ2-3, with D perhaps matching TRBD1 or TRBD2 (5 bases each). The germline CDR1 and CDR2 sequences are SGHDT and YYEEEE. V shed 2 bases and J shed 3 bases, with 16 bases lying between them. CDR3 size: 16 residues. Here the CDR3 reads CASSLSRDRETDTQYF. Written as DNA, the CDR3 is TGTGCCAGCAGCTTAAGCCGGGACCGGGAAACAGATACGCAGTATTTT.

CDR3 in DNA: TGCGCCAGCAGCCAAGCCCCGAGGGGTTCTGGTGGCTACACCTTC. It encodes CASSQAPRGSGGYTF. V and J are TRBV4-3 and TRBJ1-2; tentatively, D is TRBD1 (5 bases). The V gene's germline CDR1 is LGHNA and CDR2 YSLEER. This CDR3 spans 15 amino acids. Trimming took 1 base from V and 7 from J, leaving 16 bases between them.

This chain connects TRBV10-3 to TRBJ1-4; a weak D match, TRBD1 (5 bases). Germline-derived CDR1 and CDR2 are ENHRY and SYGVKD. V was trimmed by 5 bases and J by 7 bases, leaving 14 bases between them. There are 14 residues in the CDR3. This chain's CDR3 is CAISHGAEGEKLFF. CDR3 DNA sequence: TGTGCCATCAGTCACGGGGCCGAAGGTGAAAAACTGTTTTTT.

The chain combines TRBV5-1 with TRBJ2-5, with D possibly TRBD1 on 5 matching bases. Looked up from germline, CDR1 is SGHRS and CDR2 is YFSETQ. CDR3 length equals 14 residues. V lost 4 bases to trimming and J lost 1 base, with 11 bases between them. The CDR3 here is CASSQGGIQETQYF. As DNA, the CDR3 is TGCGCCAGCAGCCAGGGTGGCATCCAAGAGACCCAGTACTTC.

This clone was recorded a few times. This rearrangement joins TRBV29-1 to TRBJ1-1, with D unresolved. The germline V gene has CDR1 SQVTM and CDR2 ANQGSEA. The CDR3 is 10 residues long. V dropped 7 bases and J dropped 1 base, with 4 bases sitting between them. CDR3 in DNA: TGCAGCGCCGAGAACACTGAAGCTTTCTTT. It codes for CSAENTEAFF.

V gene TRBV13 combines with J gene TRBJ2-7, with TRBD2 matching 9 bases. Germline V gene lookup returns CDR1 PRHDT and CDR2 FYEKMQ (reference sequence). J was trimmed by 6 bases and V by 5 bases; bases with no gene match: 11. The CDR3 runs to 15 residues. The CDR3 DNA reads TGTGCCAGCAGCCCGGCCGGGACTAGCTCTCTCGAGCAGTACTTC. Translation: CASSPAGTSSLEQYF.

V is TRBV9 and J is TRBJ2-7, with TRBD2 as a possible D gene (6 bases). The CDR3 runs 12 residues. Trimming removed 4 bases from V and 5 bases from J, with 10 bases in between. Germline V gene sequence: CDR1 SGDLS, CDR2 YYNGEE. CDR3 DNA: TGTGCCAGCAGCCCAGGGAGGCACGAGCAGTACTTC. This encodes CASSPGRHEQYF.

The CDR3 sequence: CASSFSNRYNTDTQYF. CDR3 nucleotide sequence: TGTGCCAGCAGCTTTTCAAATAGATATAACACAGATACGCAGTATTTT. The V gene is TRBV9, the J gene TRBJ2-3; no firm D call. V dropped 4 bases and J dropped 2 bases, with 17 bases sitting between them. The CDR3 spans 16 residues. Germline V lookup: CDR1 SGDLS, CDR2 YYNGEE.

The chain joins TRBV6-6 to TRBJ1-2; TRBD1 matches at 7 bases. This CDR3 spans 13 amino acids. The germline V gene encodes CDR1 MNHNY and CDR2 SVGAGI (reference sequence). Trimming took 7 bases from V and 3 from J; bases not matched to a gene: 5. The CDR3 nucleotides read TGTGCCAGCACGACGGGACAGTACTATGGCTACACCTTC. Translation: CASTTGQYYGYTF.

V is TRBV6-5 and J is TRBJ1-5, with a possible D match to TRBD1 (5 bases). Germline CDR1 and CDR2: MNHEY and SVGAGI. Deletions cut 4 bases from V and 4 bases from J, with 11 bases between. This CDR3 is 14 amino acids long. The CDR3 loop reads CASSSGGANQPQHF. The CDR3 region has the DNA TGTGCCAGCAGTTCTGGTGGGGCAAATCAGCCCCAGCATTTT.

The CDR3 DNA reads as TGTGCCAGCAGCCCAGGGGGAGCCTCCCCAGGCGGCTACACCTTC. Residues: CASSPGGASPGGYTF. The gene calls are TRBV5-4 and TRBJ1-2, with TRBD1 identical over 7 bases. Per the germline V gene, CDR1 is SGHNT and CDR2 is YYREEE (reference sequence). The V segment lost 4 bases and the J segment 8 bases; nucleotides outside the gene matches: 14. The CDR3 is 15 residues long.

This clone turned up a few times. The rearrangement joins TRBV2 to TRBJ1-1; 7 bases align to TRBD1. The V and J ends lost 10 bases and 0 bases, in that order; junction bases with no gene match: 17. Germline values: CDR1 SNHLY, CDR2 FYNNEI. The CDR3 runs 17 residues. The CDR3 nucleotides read TGTGCCATTCGCCGACAGGGTGGGATAGGGTTGAACACTGAAGCTTTCTTT. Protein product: CAIRRQGGIGLNTEAFF.

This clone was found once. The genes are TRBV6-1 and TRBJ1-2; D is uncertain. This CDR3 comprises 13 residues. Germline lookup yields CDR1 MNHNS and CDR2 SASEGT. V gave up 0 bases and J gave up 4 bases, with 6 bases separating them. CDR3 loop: CASSEAGPYGYTF. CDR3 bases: TGTGCCAGCAGTGAAGCAGGGCCCTATGGCTACACCTTC.

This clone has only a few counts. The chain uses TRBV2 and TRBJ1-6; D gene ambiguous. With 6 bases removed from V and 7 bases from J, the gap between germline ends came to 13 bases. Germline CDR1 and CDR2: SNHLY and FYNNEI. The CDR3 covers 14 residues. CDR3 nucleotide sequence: TGTGCCAGCAGCCCGGGTCAGCCAAATTCACCCCTCCACTTT. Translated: CASSPGQPNSPLHF. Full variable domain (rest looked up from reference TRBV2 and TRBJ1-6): EPEVTQTPSHQVTQMGQEVILRCVPISNHLYFYWYRQILGQKVEFLVSFYNNEISEKSEIFDDQFSVERPDGSNFTLKIRSTKLEDSAMYFCASSPGQPNSPLHFGNGTRLTVT.

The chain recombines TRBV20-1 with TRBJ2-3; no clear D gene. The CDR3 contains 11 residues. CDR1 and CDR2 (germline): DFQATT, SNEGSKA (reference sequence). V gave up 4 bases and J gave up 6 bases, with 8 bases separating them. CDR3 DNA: TGCAGTGCTAAGACTGCGGATACGCAGTATTTT. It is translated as CSAKTADTQYF.

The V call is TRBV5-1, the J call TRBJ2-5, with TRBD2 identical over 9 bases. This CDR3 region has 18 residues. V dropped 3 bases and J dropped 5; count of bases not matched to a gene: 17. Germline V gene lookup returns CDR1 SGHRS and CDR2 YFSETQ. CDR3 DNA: TGCGCCAGCAGCTCGGGGCCCAGCGGGGGGCTCCTCGGGGAGACCCAGTACTTC. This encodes CASSSGPSGGLLGETQYF.

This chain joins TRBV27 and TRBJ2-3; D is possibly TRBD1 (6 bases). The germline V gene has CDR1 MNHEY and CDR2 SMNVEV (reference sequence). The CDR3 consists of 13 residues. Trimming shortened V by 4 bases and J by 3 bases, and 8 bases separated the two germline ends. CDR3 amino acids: CASSYRVTDTQYF. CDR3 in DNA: TGTGCCAGCAGTTACAGGGTAACAGATACGCAGTATTTT.

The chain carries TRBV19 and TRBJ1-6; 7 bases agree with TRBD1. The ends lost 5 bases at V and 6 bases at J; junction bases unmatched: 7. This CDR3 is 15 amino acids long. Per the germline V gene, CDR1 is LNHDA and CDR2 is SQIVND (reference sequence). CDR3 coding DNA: TGTGCCAGTAGTTTAGCCGGGACAGTTAATTCACCCCTCCACTTT. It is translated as CASSLAGTVNSPLHF. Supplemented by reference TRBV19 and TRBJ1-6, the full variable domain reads DGGITQSPKYLFRKEGQNVTLSCEQNLNHDAMYWYRQDPGQGLRLIYYSQIVNDFQKGDIAEGYSVSREKKESFPLTVTSAQKNPTAFYLCASSLAGTVNSPLHFGNGTRLTVT.

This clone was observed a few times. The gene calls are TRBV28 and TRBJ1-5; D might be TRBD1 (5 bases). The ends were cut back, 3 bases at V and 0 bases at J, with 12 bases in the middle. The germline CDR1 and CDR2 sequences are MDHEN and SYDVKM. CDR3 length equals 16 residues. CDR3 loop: CASSFRTGRSNQPQHF. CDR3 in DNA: TGTGCCAGCAGTTTCCGTACAGGCCGTAGCAATCAGCCCCAGCATTTT. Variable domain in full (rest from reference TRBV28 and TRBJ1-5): DVKVTQSSRYLVKRTGEKVFLECVQDMDHENMFWYRQDPGLGLRLIYFSYDVKMKEKGDIPEGYSVSREKKERFSLILESASTNQTSMYLCASSFRTGRSNQPQHFGDGTRLSIL.

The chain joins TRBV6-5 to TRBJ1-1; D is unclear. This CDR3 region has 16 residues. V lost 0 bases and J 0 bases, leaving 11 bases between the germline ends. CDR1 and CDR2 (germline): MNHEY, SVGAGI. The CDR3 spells CASSYSLGEVNTEAFF. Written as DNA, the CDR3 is TGTGCCAGCAGTTACTCCCTCGGGGAGGTGAACACTGAAGCTTTCTTT.

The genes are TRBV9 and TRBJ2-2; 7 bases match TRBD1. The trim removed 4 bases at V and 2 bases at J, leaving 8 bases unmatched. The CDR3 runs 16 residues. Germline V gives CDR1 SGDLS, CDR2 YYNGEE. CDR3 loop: CASSPSGTVNTGELFF. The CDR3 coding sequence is TGTGCCAGCAGCCCCTCCGGGACAGTAAACACCGGGGAGCTGTTTTTT.

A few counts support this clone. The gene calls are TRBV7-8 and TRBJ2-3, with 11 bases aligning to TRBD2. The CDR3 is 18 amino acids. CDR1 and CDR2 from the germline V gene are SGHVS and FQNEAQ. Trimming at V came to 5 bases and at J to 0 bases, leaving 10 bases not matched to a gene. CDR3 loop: CASSRRASGGPSTDTQYF. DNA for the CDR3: TGTGCCAGCAGCCGCCGGGCTAGCGGGGGGCCTAGCACAGATACGCAGTATTTT.

The CDR3 loop reads CASSFEVDQETQYF. In DNA, the CDR3 is TGCGCCAGCAGCTTCGAGGTAGATCAAGAGACCCAGTACTTC. The chain combines TRBV5-1 with TRBJ2-5; D uncertain. The V end was cut by 2 bases, the J end by 2 bases, with 10 bases between. The length of the CDR3 is 14 residues. Germline CDR1 reads SGHRS; CDR2 reads YFSETQ.

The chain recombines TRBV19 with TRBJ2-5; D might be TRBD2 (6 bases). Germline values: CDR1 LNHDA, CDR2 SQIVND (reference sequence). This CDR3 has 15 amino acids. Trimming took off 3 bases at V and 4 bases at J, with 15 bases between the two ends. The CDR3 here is CASSIGGEVSETQYF. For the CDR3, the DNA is TGTGCCAGTAGTATTGGCGGGGAGGTCTCAGAGACCCAGTACTTC.

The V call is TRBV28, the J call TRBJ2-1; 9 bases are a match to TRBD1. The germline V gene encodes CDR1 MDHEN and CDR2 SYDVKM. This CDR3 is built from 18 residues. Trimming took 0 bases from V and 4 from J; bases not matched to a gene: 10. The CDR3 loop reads CASSLWRGDRAPYNEQFF. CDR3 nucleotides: TGTGCCAGCAGTTTATGGAGGGGGGACAGGGCCCCGTACAATGAGCAGTTCTTC.